These T cell receptor beta chains were read from a single sample in a study of blood T cell repertoires in COVID-19. TCRdb's table, derived via immunoSEQ multiplex PCR, lists solely in-frame clones and lacks some. The table has 140,000 to 150,000 clones, approximately 90% seen once. Specimen: peripheral blood. Receptors originate from a man in his 60s with active or convalescent COVID-19. Both conserved end residues are part of each CDR3. A D gene is named only where the DNA matches it firmly. Expanded clones are given a class, and other clones once, few, many or no size at all.

V: TRBV10-2
size: -
D: -
J: TRBJ2-4
DNA: TGCGCCAGCGCGTTACAGGGAAACATTCAGTACTTC
CDR3: CASALQGNIQYF

V: TRBV19
size: -
D: -
J: TRBJ1-5
DNA: TGTGCCAGTAGTATCCAGGGCATCTCTCAGCCCCAGCATTTT
CDR3: CASSIQGISQPQHF

V: TRBV27
size: -
D: -
J: TRBJ2-7
DNA: -
CDR3: CASSSSTVAYEQYF

V: TRBV13
size: -
D: TRBD2
J: TRBJ2-3
DNA: TGTGCCAGCAGCTACGGACTAGCGGGGGGGCCCTCAGATACGCAGTATTTT
CDR3: CASSYGLAGGPSDTQYF

V: TRBV24-1
size: -
D: TRBD2
J: TRBJ2-5
DNA: TGTGCCACCAGTGAAACTAGCGGGGGTTACCAAGAGACCCAGTACTTC
CDR3: CATSETSGGYQETQYF

V: TRBV19
size: -
D: -
J: TRBJ1-1
DNA: TGTGCCAGTAGTAGTTCCCCGGGGTATGAAGCTTTCTTT
CDR3: CASSSSPGYEAFF

V: TRBV3-1/TRBV3-2
size: -
D: -
J: TRBJ2-1
DNA: TGTGCCAGCAGCCAACAGGGGTCCTACAATGAGCAGTTCTTC
CDR3: CASSQQGSYNEQFF

V: TRBV7-2
size: -
D: -
J: TRBJ2-3
DNA: TGTGCCAGCAGCAGCCAGGATGATACGCAGTATTTT
CDR3: CASSSQDDTQYF

V: TRBV27
size: -
D: TRBD1
J: TRBJ2-1
DNA: TGTGCCAGCAGTTACAATGGCATGGACAGGGTAAATGAGCAGTTCTTC
CDR3: CASSYNGMDRVNEQFF

V: TRBV3-1/TRBV3-2
size: -
D: TRBD2
J: TRBJ2-1
DNA: TGTGCCAGCAGCCCGCTAGTATCGCGGGAGGGTGTCAATGAGCAGTTCTTC
CDR3: CASSPLVSREGVNEQFF

V: TRBV24-1
size: once
D: TRBD1
J: TRBJ2-2
DNA: TGTGCCACCAGTGTACAGGGGGCGCGCACCGGGGAGCTGTTTTTT
CDR3: CATSVQGARTGELFF

V: TRBV19
size: -
D: -
J: TRBJ1-5
DNA: TGTGCCAGTAGTATTCGGGGGGCAGTCGGTTTAGGCCAGCCCCAGCATTTT
CDR3: CASSIRGAVGLGQPQHF

V: TRBV9
size: -
D: -
J: TRBJ1-1
DNA: TGTGCCAGCAGCGCCCATATCTCGGGCACTGAAGCTTTCTTT
CDR3: CASSAHISGTEAFF

V: TRBV5-5
size: once
D: TRBD1
J: TRBJ1-4
DNA: TGTGCCAGCAGCATAGGGACAGCTATTAATGAAAAACTGTTTTTT
CDR3: CASSIGTAINEKLFF

V: TRBV7-2
size: once
D: -
J: TRBJ2-7
DNA: TGTGCCAGCAGCCCTCGGTATAGCTCCTACGAGCAGTACTTC
CDR3: CASSPRYSSYEQYF

V: TRBV3-1/TRBV3-2
size: -
D: TRBD2
J: TRBJ2-7
DNA: TGTGCCAGCAGCCAATTGGCGGGAGAGAGCGAGCAGTACTTC
CDR3: CASSQLAGESEQYF

V: TRBV4-2
size: -
D: -
J: TRBJ2-3
DNA: TGTGCCAGCAGCCAGCGTAGTGGAGCAGATACGCAGTATTTT
CDR3: CASSQRSGADTQYF

V: TRBV18
size: -
D: TRBD1
J: TRBJ1-5
DNA: TGTGCCAGCTCAACTTTGGACAGGGATAATCAGCCCCAGCATTTT
CDR3: CASSTLDRDNQPQHF

V: TRBV9
size: -
D: TRBD1
J: TRBJ1-6
DNA: TGTGCCAGCAGCGCAACAGGGGGCAATTCTTCACCCCTCCACTTT
CDR3: CASSATGGNSSPLHF

V: TRBV6-5
size: once
D: TRBD1
J: TRBJ1-3
DNA: TGTGCCAGCAACCCTCAGGGGGGTGGAAACACCATATATTTT
CDR3: CASNPQGGGNTIYF

V: TRBV30
size: -
D: -
J: TRBJ2-7
DNA: TGTGCCTGCAACCTCGGACAGACATACGAGCAGTACTTC
CDR3: CACNLGQTYEQYF

V: TRBV6-4
size: -
D: -
J: TRBJ2-1
DNA: TGTGCCAGCAGTGGGGGGGATGAGCAGTTCTTC
CDR3: CASSGGDEQFF

V: TRBV28
size: -
D: -
J: TRBJ2-4
DNA: TGTGCCAGCAGTTTACAGGGCCTTTCCAAAAACATTCAGTACTTC
CDR3: CASSLQGLSKNIQYF

V: TRBV4-3
size: -
D: -
J: TRBJ1-1
DNA: TGCGCCAGCAGCCTCCGACATATTGACACTGAAGCTTTCTTT
CDR3: CASSLRHIDTEAFF

V: TRBV28
size: -
D: -
J: TRBJ2-2
DNA: TGTGCCAGCAGTTACTCTAAGGGGGAGCTGTTTTTT
CDR3: CASSYSKGELFF

V: TRBV18
size: once
D: -
J: TRBJ1-4
DNA: TGTGCCAGCTCACCCTCGACAGGAACTAATGAAAAACTGTTTTTT
CDR3: CASSPSTGTNEKLFF

V: TRBV19
size: -
D: TRBD1
J: TRBJ1-5
DNA: TGTGCCAGTAGCATCGGACAGGTTAATCAGCCCCAGCATTTT
CDR3: CASSIGQVNQPQHF

V: TRBV6-6
size: -
D: TRBD2
J: TRBJ2-1
DNA: TGTGCCCTGTCAGAGCGGGAGTATCTTGAGCAGTTCTTC
CDR3: CALSEREYLEQFF

V: TRBV11-2
size: -
D: -
J: TRBJ2-1
DNA: TGTGCCAGCAGCTACGGAGGGCCGGTGAATGAGCAGTTCTTC
CDR3: CASSYGGPVNEQFF

V: TRBV2
size: -
D: -
J: TRBJ2-7
DNA: TGTGCCAGCAGTATCTCCGCGTTTTCTTCAAAGCAGTACTTC
CDR3: CASSISAFSSKQYF

V: TRBV19
size: -
D: -
J: TRBJ1-1
DNA: TGTGCCAGTAGTATAGCCGAGGTTTTGCGGGCGAACACTGAAGCTTTCTTT
CDR3: CASSIAEVLRANTEAFF

V: TRBV7-9
size: -
D: TRBD2
J: TRBJ2-5
DNA: TGTGCCAGCAGACCAGCGGGGGCCGGGGAGACCCAGTACTTC
CDR3: CASRPAGAGETQYF

V: TRBV6-2/TRBV6-3
size: -
D: -
J: TRBJ1-2
DNA: TGTGCCAGCAGTTACTCGAAAGAAGCGGGCTACACCTTC
CDR3: CASSYSKEAGYTF

V: TRBV19
size: -
D: TRBD1
J: TRBJ1-5
DNA: TGTGCCAGTACCCCGGGACAGGGGGTGAACCAGCCCCAGCATTTT
CDR3: CASTPGQGVNQPQHF

V: TRBV19
size: -
D: -
J: TRBJ2-1
DNA: TGTGCCAGTAGTCCGACCCCGGACAACTCCTACAATGAGCAGTTCTTC
CDR3: CASSPTPDNSYNEQFF

V: TRBV4-1
size: -
D: -
J: TRBJ1-1
DNA: TGCGCCAGCAGCCGTTCTTATACGACTAACACTGAAGCTTTCTTT
CDR3: CASSRSYTTNTEAFF

V: TRBV30
size: -
D: -
J: TRBJ2-5
DNA: TGTGCCTGGAGTGTATGGGCCGGGGTAGAGACCCAGTACTTC
CDR3: CAWSVWAGVETQYF

V: TRBV3-1/TRBV3-2
size: -
D: -
J: TRBJ1-3
DNA: TGTGCCAGCAGCCAAGTCAGTCATTCTGGAAACACCATATATTTT
CDR3: CASSQVSHSGNTIYF

V: TRBV7-9
size: -
D: TRBD1
J: TRBJ1-6
DNA: TGTGCCAGCAGCTCCGGGACAGGGACATCACCCCTCCACTTT
CDR3: CASSSGTGTSPLHF

V: TRBV5-4
size: once
D: -
J: TRBJ2-5
DNA: TGTGCCAGCAGCTTGGTCGGGGGAGAGACCCAGTACTTC
CDR3: CASSLVGGETQYF

V: TRBV15
size: -
D: -
J: TRBJ1-2
DNA: TGTGCCACCAGCAGAGATCGGAACAATCTTGCCCGGGGTGGCTACACCTTC
CDR3: CATSRDRNNLARGGYTF